Given below is one T cell receptor beta chain in context. Using immunoSEQ multiplex PCR, the repertoire was profiled, and TCRdb retains in-frame clones only, with some absent. Among about 130,000 clones listed, about 95% were seen once. The record originates from a study of control samples from healthy donors and cancer patients. The sample taken for sequencing was PBMCs. The sequence was collected from a man aged 60-69 years with colorectal cancer.

CDR3 coding DNA: TGTGCCAGCAGGGCTAGATGGGACGATGAGCAGTTCTTC. Translation gives CASRARWDDEQFF. The chain recombines TRBV12-3 or TRBV12-4 with TRBJ2-1; D assignment may be TRBD1 or TRBD2 (5 bases each). Trimming took off 6 bases at V and 8 bases at J, with 14 bases between the two ends. This CDR3 is 13 amino acids long.